The T cell receptor (beta chain) under discussion was sequenced for a study of somatic mutations in cytotoxic T cells in rheumatoid arthritis listed by TCRdb under 2017. For the wider study: Some V beta antibody-stained T-cell populations were flow-sorted on a FACSAria II or Sony SH800 at nearly 100% purity, and sorted V beta1+ cells also underwent TCRB sequencing. In newly diagnosed rheumatoid arthritis without treatment, the study examined if expanded CD8+ T-cell clones harbor somatic mutations, relying on TCRB deep sequencing to characterize clonality. For 65 to 70 rheumatoid arthritis patients and 20 or so healthy controls, TCRB deep sequencing was carried out. Patient and control groups had essentially identical median ages.

In regard to this clone: The antigen it binds to is not known. No quality values exist for individual bases; no much larger clone is one base distant.

Genomic DNA underwent TCRB CDR3 sequencing using the immunoSEQ assay. In the paper's pipeline: Analyses were restricted to productive TCRB rearrangements. Clonality was calculated as a Shannon entropy-based productive clonality index, and a clone was defined by a unique TCRB CDR3 sequence. Repertoire overlap for a pair of samples was computed from each clone's template counts relative to total templates per sample. V-gene usage measured by flow cytometry correlated with TCRB sequencing V-gene usage, with a Spearman r of roughly 0.67. This immuneACCESS table, as held by TCRdb, lists in-frame sequences with V and J called but not all clones. Of the missing ones, under half trace to an unresolved V gene in checked studies; the others have no known cause. The V and J calls and the clone size are those of that table, but D and trimming were determined from the DNA. This sample has approximately 20,000 clones in its table, and roughly 80% of those were observed once. The top ten hold roughly a tenth of the sample.

The full study reports these points: CD8+ T-cell clonality in rheumatoid arthritis patients was not significantly different from that in age-matched healthy controls. The expanded CD8+ clones had unknown antigen targets, and not appearing in virus-specific databases did not rule out that they were virus-specific. The largest CD8+ clone made up more than 20% of CD8+ cells in about an eighth of the roughly 65 patients, and blood and synovial fluid shared several identical CD8+ TCRB sequences. An increase of CD8+ clonality with age was seen in patients (Spearman r of about 0.49) but not in healthy controls. No adjustment for multiple comparisons was made for the slight TRBV07 underrepresentation in patients.

Buffy coats from 20 to 25 blood donors served as healthy controls, a group that was 55% female with a median age of 56 years (range about 20-70). CD4+ and CD8+ cells were isolated by positive magnetic bead selection on an AutoMACS, and purity was checked by flow cytometry. Isolation of peripheral blood mononuclear cells was done through Ficoll-Paque PLUS density gradient separation. Using Nucleospin Tissue or Tissue XS kits, DNA was extracted from CD4-enriched, CD8-enriched or PBMC samples, with quantification by a Qubit 2.0 fluorometer. Sequences SEHNR (CDR1) and FQNEAQ (CDR2) are obtained from the germline V gene (reference sequence). Counted from cysteine to phenylalanine, this CDR3 has 13 amino acids. CDR3 DNA is the only sequence kept; it has 39 bases, read in frame from the first base.

The rearranged segments are TRBV7-9 and TRBJ2-5; the D gene is not confidently resolved. The tail of the sequence fits TRBJ2-7 better, so the J call may be wrong. This receptor was identified in a woman aged 45-65 years in good health. The sample taken for sequencing was CD8+ T cells sorted from blood. The CDR3 reads CASSLPYSYEQYF. At the DNA level, the sequence is TGTGCCAGCAGCTTACCATACTCCTACGAGCAGTACTTC.